Following are 16 T cell receptor beta chains from one sample sequenced in a study of OX40 agonist ivuxolimab in advanced cancers. Using immunoSEQ multiplex PCR, the repertoire was profiled, and TCRdb retains in-frame clones only, with some absent. Here the sample spans 75,000 to 100,000 clones, roughly 91% being singletons. The source was CD4+ or CD8+ T cells sorted from blood, collected in a trial of the OX40 agonist ivuxolimab. These receptors were collected from an adult with an advanced solid tumor such as melanoma, head and neck, liver or kidney cancer.

The rearrangement joins TRBV28 to TRBJ2-1, with D perhaps TRBD2 (5 bases). This CDR3 region has 15 residues. V was cut by 6 bases and J by 3 bases, with 15 bases left in between. Germline-derived CDR1 and CDR2 are MDHEN and SYDVKM. CDR3 in amino acids: CASSPRGIYYNEQFF. The CDR3 DNA is TGTGCCAGCAGCCCGCGAGGGATTTACTACAATGAGCAGTTCTTC.

J is TRBJ2-3 and V is TRBV7-7; weak D call: TRBD1 (6 bases). Trimming took off 5 bases at V and 0 bases at J, with 12 bases between the two ends. Looked up from germline, CDR1 is SSHAT and CDR2 is FNYEAQ (reference sequence). There are 15 residues in the CDR3. The CDR3 DNA reads as TGTGCCAGCAGCCTACAGGGTTCCAGCACAGATACGCAGTATTTT. Residues: CASSLQGSSTDTQYF.

The rearrangement joins TRBV5-1 to TRBJ2-6; 8 bases are shared with TRBD1. This CDR3 comprises 16 residues. Per germline, CDR1 SGHRS and CDR2 YFSETQ. J lost 2 bases, V lost 4 bases, and 5 bases had no gene match. The CDR3 region is CASSVQGAAGANVLTF. CDR3 DNA sequence: TGCGCCAGCAGCGTTCAGGGGGCAGCTGGGGCCAACGTCCTGACTTTC.

V usage is TRBV25-1 and J usage is TRBJ2-3; 10 bases align to TRBD2. V shed 3 bases, J shed 4 bases, and the junction held 4 bases outside the gene matches. From germline, CDR1 is MGHDK and CDR2 SYGVNS. The CDR3 is 15 amino acids. CDR3 sequence reads: CASSDPSGSSDTQYF. The CDR3 coding sequence is TGTGCCAGCAGTGACCCTAGCGGGAGCTCAGATACGCAGTATTTT.

The chain has TRBV7-9 and TRBJ1-3; D is ambiguous. The germline gives CDR1 SEHNR, CDR2 FQNEAQ (reference sequence). Trimming pared 3 bases from V and 1 base from J, leaving 7 bases between. The length of the CDR3 is 14 residues. The DNA of the CDR3 is TGTGCCAGCAGCTTTGCAGGATCTGGAAACACCATATATTTT. Its translation: CASSFAGSGNTIYF.

The chain couples TRBV27 to TRBJ2-5, with 11 bases matching TRBD2. CDR3 length equals 14 residues. V lost 5 bases to trimming and J lost 4 bases; unmatched junction nucleotides: 3. CDR1 MNHEY and CDR2 SMNVEV come from the germline V gene (reference sequence). The CDR3 protein is CASSGLAGGETQYF. In nucleotides, the CDR3 is TGTGCCAGCAGTGGGCTAGCGGGGGGAGAGACCCAGTACTTC.

This CDR3 is CASKGDSYEQYF. Written as DNA, the CDR3 is TGTGCCAGTAAAGGGGACTCCTACGAGCAGTACTTC. This chain uses TRBV19 with TRBJ2-7; D perhaps matches TRBD1 (5 bases). This CDR3 region has 12 residues. Deletions cut 7 bases from V and 0 bases from J, with 7 bases between. Germline-derived CDR1 and CDR2 are LNHDA and SQIVND (reference sequence).

V is TRBV30 and J is TRBJ1-6; D not certain. Germline V gene lookup returns CDR1 GTSNPN and CDR2 SVGIG (reference sequence). The germline V and J ends were trimmed by 0 bases and 8 bases, with 11 bases remaining between them. This CDR3 comprises 14 residues. In DNA, the CDR3 is TGTGCCTGGAGTGTTATTACCGGCGATTCACCCCTCCACTTT. Translation gives CAWSVITGDSPLHF.

The genes are TRBV18 and TRBJ2-5; 7 bases line up with TRBD1. Germline loops: CDR1 KGHSH, CDR2 LQKENI. The CDR3 consists of 14 residues. The V and J ends lost 4 bases and 3 bases, in that order; junction bases with no gene match: 5. The CDR3 loop reads CASSRYRGEETQYF. CDR3 nucleotide sequence: TGTGCCAGCTCACGGTACAGGGGCGAAGAGACCCAGTACTTC. The full variable domain, with the rest looked up from reference TRBV18 and TRBJ2-5, is NAGVMQNPRHLVRRRGQEARLRCSPMKGHSHVYWYRQLPEEGLKFMVYLQKENIIDESGMPKERFSAEFPKEGPSILRIQQVVRGDSAAYFCASSRYRGEETQYFGPGTRLLVL.

The chain has TRBV15 and TRBJ2-3; 7 bases are shared with TRBD2. In germline, CDR1 is LNHNV, CDR2 YYDKDF (reference sequence). V was pared by 5 bases and J by 5 bases, with 13 bases of the junction left unmatched. This CDR3 comprises 16 residues. CDR3 in DNA: TGTGCCACCAGCCACCCCGCGGGCGGGAGTCTAGATACGCAGTATTTT. Translation gives CATSHPAGGSLDTQYF. Variable domain in full (rest from reference TRBV15 and TRBJ2-3): DAMVIQNPRYQVTQFGKPVTLSCSQTLNHNVMYWYQQKSSQAPKLLFHYYDKDFNNEADTPDNFQSRRPNTSFCFLDIRSPGLGDTAMYLCATSHPAGGSLDTQYFGPGTRLTVL.

This chain connects TRBV2 to TRBJ2-4; 10 bases agree with TRBD1. Unmatched junction bases numbered 2, after V lost 4 bases and J lost 8 bases. This CDR3 contains 13 residues. Germline lookup yields CDR1 SNHLY and CDR2 FYNNEI. The DNA of the CDR3 is TGTGCCAGCAGTGTTGGGACAGGGGACATTCAGTACTTC. It yields the protein CASSVGTGDIQYF.

V is TRBV7-2 and J is TRBJ2-5; TRBD2 agrees at 8 bases. Per the germline V gene, CDR1 is SGHTA and CDR2 is FQGNSA. V was pared by 6 bases and J by 5 bases, with 11 bases of the junction left unmatched. The CDR3 sequence is 15 residues long. The CDR3 bases are TGTGCCAGCAGTCCTCGTTGGCGGGGGGAGGAGACCCAGTACTTC. Its protein product is CASSPRWRGEETQYF.

The table lists this clone with a few counts. The chain uses TRBV6-6 and TRBJ1-6; TRBD1 might be the D (5 bases). V shed 1 base and J shed 10 bases, with 8 bases lying between them. The germline gives CDR1 MNHNY, CDR2 SVGAGI (reference sequence). This CDR3 is built from 13 residues. The CDR3 DNA sequence: TGTGCCAGCAGTTACTTGGGGGAGTCACCCCTCCACTTT. This encodes CASSYLGESPLHF.

The genes are TRBV18 and TRBJ1-2; tentative D call: TRBD1 (6 bases). There are 15 residues in the CDR3. Trimming left V 6 bases short and J 2 bases short, with 16 bases between. Germline CDR1 and CDR2: KGHSH and LQKENI. CDR3 residues: CASSPTGLGNYGYTF. The CDR3 bases are TGTGCCAGCTCGCCGACAGGATTAGGAAACTATGGCTACACCTTC.

This chain joins TRBV7-2 and TRBJ1-1; the D is unclear. This CDR3 is built from 14 residues. Trimming removed 7 bases from V and 0 bases from J, with 12 bases in between. CDR1 and CDR2 (germline): SGHTA, FQGNSA. In DNA form, the CDR3 reads TGTGCCAGCACCTCGCAGGCGATGAACACTGAAGCTTTCTTT. Its translation: CASTSQAMNTEAFF.

The chain employs TRBV5-1 and TRBJ1-6, with TRBD1 matching over 8 bases. Per the germline V gene, CDR1 is SGHRS and CDR2 is YFSETQ. The junction had 2 bases not matched to a gene; V was cut back by 4 bases and J by 11 bases. This CDR3 is 12 amino acids long. CDR3 in DNA: TGCGCCAGCAGCATGACAGGGGCACCCCTCCACTTT. Translated, it gives CASSMTGAPLHF.